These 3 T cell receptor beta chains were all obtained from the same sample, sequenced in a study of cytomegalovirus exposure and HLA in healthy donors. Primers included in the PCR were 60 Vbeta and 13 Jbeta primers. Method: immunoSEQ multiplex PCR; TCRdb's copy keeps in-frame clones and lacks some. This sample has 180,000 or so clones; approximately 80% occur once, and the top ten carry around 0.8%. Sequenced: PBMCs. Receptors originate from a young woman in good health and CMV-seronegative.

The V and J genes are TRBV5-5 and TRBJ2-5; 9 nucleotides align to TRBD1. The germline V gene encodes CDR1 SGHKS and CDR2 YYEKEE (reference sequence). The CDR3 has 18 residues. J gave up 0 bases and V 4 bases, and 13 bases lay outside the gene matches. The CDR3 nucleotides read TGTGCCAGCAGCGCACAAACATCCGGGACAGGGAACCAAGAGACCCAGTACTTC. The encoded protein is CASSAQTSGTGNQETQYF.

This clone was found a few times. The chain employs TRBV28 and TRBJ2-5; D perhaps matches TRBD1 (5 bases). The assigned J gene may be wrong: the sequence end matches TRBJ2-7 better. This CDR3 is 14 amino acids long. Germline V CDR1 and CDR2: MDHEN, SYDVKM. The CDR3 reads CASSLIRQGHEQYF. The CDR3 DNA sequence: TGTGCCAGCAGTCTGATACGTCAGGGCCACGAGCAGTACTTC.

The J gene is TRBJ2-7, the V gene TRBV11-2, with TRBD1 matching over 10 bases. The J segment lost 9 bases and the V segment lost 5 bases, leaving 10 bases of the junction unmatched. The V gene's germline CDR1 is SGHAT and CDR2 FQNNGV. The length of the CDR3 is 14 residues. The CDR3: CASSPSRDRGRQYF. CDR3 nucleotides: TGTGCCAGCAGCCCGTCCCGGGACAGGGGTCGGCAGTACTTC.